This TCR beta chain was obtained from a study of molecular identifiers for immune sequencing clone quantification. Comment on this clonotype: A much larger clonotype is one base distant, so this may be a read error.

The CDR3 runs 14 residues. The germline V gene encodes CDR1 ENHRY and CDR2 SYGVKD. TCRdb analysed the PCR reads with MiXCR anew, one entry per CDR3 protein. Here the sample spans nearly 650,000 distinct CDR3 sequences, less than 30% being singletons. The sample comprised naive CD8+ T cells from blood, with Jurkat cell RNA spiked in. Subset: FACS-sorted CD8+CD4-CCR7+CD45RA+ naive T cells. The rearrangement uses TRBV10-3 and TRBJ1-1; D perhaps matches TRBD1 (6 bases). This receptor was obtained from a human donor in good health. Some libraries in this study had Jurkat cell RNA spiked in. Here the CDR3 reads CAISEMGARTEALF. The CDR3 nucleotides are TGTGCCATCAGTGAGATGGGGGCCCGCACTGAAGCTCTCTTT.